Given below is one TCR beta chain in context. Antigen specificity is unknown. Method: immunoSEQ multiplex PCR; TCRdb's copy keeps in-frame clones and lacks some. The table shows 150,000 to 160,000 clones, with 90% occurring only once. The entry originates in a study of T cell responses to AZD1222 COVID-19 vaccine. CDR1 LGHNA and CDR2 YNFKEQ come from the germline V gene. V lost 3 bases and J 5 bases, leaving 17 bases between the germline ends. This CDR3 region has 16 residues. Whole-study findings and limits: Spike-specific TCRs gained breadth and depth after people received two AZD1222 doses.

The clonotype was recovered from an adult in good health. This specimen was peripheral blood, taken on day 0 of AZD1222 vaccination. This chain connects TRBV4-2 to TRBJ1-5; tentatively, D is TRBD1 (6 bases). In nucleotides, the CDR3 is TGTGCCAGCAGCCAGATCGAGGGGGGGACCTATCAGCCCCAGCATTTT. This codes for CASSQIEGGTYQPQHF.